This TCR beta chain was recovered during a study of T cells in Graves' hyperthyroidism and ophthalmopathy. V was clipped by 3 bases and J by 7 bases, with 22 bases between them. The CDR3 is 17 amino acids. Looked up from germline, CDR1 is LGHDT and CDR2 is YNNKEL (reference sequence). The study, taken as a whole, reports: Stable hyperthyroidism was told apart from ophthalmopathy by a model built on 13 V-J features.

This clonotype was detected many times. Its antigen is not identified. Template material for amplifying TCR beta CDR3 regions consisted of RNA transcripts. The HTBI set primed first-round TCR CDR3 RT-PCR. TCRdb reprocessed the multiplex PCR reads via MiXCR and lists one record per CDR3 protein. The table has 190,000 or so distinct CDR3 sequences, approximately 20% seen once. The V and J genes are TRBV3-1 and TRBJ2-1; D tentatively reads TRBD1 or TRBD2 (7 bases each). This receptor was taken from a man aged 35 to 55 with Graves' hyperthyroidism. The sequenced sample consisted of blood. The CDR3 reads CASSHPEGAGALNEQFF. CDR3 DNA: TGTGCCAGCAGCCACCCCGAGGGGGCGGGGGCCTTAAATGAGCAGTTCTTC.